Reported below is one T cell receptor (beta chain). The authors' processing: Nucleated cell number was recorded as an estimate derived from reference gene primer amplification. The assay was immunoSEQ multiplex PCR, and TCRdb's table has in-frame clones only and misses some. V, J and clone size reflect that table, while D and trimming were determined from the DNA. The sample yields some 300,000 clones, roughly nine tenths seen once. The sample belongs to a study of blood T cell repertoires in COVID-19. Turning to the study itself: Material from acute and convalescent COVID-19 was sourced from the United States, Italy and Spain. T cells, B-cell-depleted T cells, or PBMCs supplied cDNA or gDNA.

Germline lookup yields CDR1 SGHAT and CDR2 FQNNGV. This CDR3 is built from 15 residues. Trimming removed 5 bases from V and 0 bases from J, with 11 bases in between. The chain uses TRBV11-2 and TRBJ1-3; no reliable D call. The TCR was taken from a man aged 18-30 years with active or convalescent COVID-19. Specimen: peripheral blood. The CDR3 loop is CASSRDIGSGNTIYF. The CDR3 DNA is TGTGCCAGCAGCCGAGACATTGGCTCTGGAAACACCATATATTTT.